This TCR beta chain was identified in a study of cytomegalovirus exposure and HLA in healthy donors (dated 2017 in TCRdb). Broadly, across the study: An earlier analysis of roughly 570 of the donors reported 250 to 350 Gb of sequence data and around 100 million unique TCR beta sequences obtained from about 179 million T cells. Roughly 300 gigabases of sequencing data and roughly 81 million unique TCR sequences made up an early release that covered roughly 670 HLA-typed donors. Of the roughly 400 genotyped donors, 81% fell in the genetic ancestry cluster associated with self-reported Caucasian donors. The study aimed to test whether signatures of past pathogen exposure could be identified by cataloging public T cell receptors. The T cell repertoires of several hundred subjects were profiled by immunosequencing and related to cytomegalovirus serostatus. A separate validation cohort of roughly 130 different subjects was used in addition to the approximately 700-subject first cohort. High-throughput TCR immunosequencing, statistical association of individual TCRs with disease status, and machine learning were combined to predict cytomegalovirus infection status. To study patterns of TCR occurrence, a later analysis re-analyzed previously published TCR beta repertoires from around 670 donors and added high-resolution HLA genotyping. The later analysis used no new phenotypic data to find candidate immune exposures, relying instead on TCR beta sequences and their occurrence across donors. An earlier analysis of about 600 of the donors used high-throughput TCR beta sequencing to judge whether each TCR beta V gene segment behaved as functional or pseudogenic. Alongside the repertoire data, information on donor age, sex, ethnicity and CMV serostatus was compiled. In a later genetic analysis, genome-wide SNP genotypes for about 55% of the roughly 700 donors were used, and that subset was treated as a discovery cohort. All discovery cohort repertoires had been generated using a single sequencing platform. HLA typing included class I and class II loci at four-digit resolution. The number of donors typed differed by locus, with roughly 629-640 for A, B, C, DRB1 and DQB1, around 520 for DQA1, approximately 580 for DPA1, and 472 for DPB1. Because of strong linkage in the cohort, a handful of DR-DQ haplotypes were treated as single units for association and clustering. Among about 400 genotyped donors of the cohort, an average of about 220,000 unique TCR beta nucleotide sequences was sequenced per donor, of which roughly 17% were non-productive.

Counted from cysteine to phenylalanine, this CDR3 has 18 amino acids. Only CDR3 DNA remains: 54 bases, in frame from the first base. CDR1 and CDR2 (ENHRY, SYGVKD) derive from the germline V gene. V has 2 bases trimmed and J has 0 bases trimmed; junction bases matching no gene number 11. The cohort was made up of 666 healthy bone marrow donors. At the time of sampling, every cohort member was nominally healthy, though immune exposures that went unrecorded were likely present. The donor tested CMV seronegative and was one of the 352 seronegative cohort members. Each donor provided a peripheral blood sample, and peripheral blood mononuclear cells were used for TCR beta sequencing. Genomic DNA extraction from the blood cell samples was performed with the Qiagen DNeasy Blood Extraction Kit. Beyond this particular receptor, the publication reports: Presence/absence analyses assumed roughly uniform sequencing depth across donors, an assumption that may not hold. When HLA alleles, especially DR and DQ, strongly co-occurred, attributing TCR associations to individual alleles was difficult. It was suggested by the authors that the approach could potentially be generalized to other disease states and immunological phenotypes. Because some donors lacked HLA typing at each locus, the association tests relied only on the typed subset. The earlier analysis of approximately 590 of the donors excluded over 15 rarely observed V segments, including chromosome 9 orphons, because counts were too low. The classifier was reported to diagnose cytomegalovirus status with high specificity and sensitivity in both the original and validation cohorts. A further reported finding was that TCR beta sequences accurately predicted the HLA-A and HLA-B alleles for most subjects in the first cohort. In a later analysis, HLA-associated TCR beta chains were found to be more clonally expanded and to have lower generation probabilities than equally common non-associated chains. Immune exposure information for the cohort was limited to CMV serostatus. A later analysis found that most CMV-associated TCR beta chains appeared HLA-restricted, with HLA associations seemingly driven largely by CMV exposure. A later analysis reported that several top co-occurrence clusters appeared linked to parvovirus B19, influenza, CMV and Epstein-Barr virus. Some IMGT-functional V segments, including TRBV6-2 and TRBV6-3, could not be told apart with the 87-base-pair reads, so those segments were excluded. Most TCR sequences were seen in very few donors, while some public TCRs were found in many individuals. In vitro tests confirmed that a few of the cytomegalovirus-associated TCR beta chains recognize cytomegalovirus antigens. This cohort had only TCR beta chains sequenced, and the lack of alpha or paired-chain data limited which features could be detected. According to a later analysis, TCR association rates differed among HLA loci, with DRB1 alleles showing the most associated TCRs and HLA-C alleles showing the fewest. The sequencing pipeline was judged likely to have produced a cluster of highly shared sequence variants as a technical artifact. Linkage disequilibrium might explain the correlated functional status among segregating V segments, but an unknown experimental factor could not be ruled out. Specific HLA alleles were associated with 15,000 to 20,000 TCR beta sequences at a false discovery rate of 0.05 in a later analysis. A later genetic analysis associated a missense DCLRE1C variant with V-gene and J-gene trimming of TCR beta chains, and an independent cohort replicated the association. An earlier analysis of approximately 500 of the donors showed that most TCR beta V segments appeared in productive rearrangements either about 87% or about 30% of the time, which broadly matched IMGT annotations. A later genetic analysis reported fewer N-insertions in productive TCRs among donors in an Asian-associated ancestry cluster than the roughly 700-donor mean. A total of fewer than 200 TCR beta chains were listed by the study as associated with cytomegalovirus.

Receptor amplification or capture employed the immunoSEQ multiplex PCR assay. For the multiplex PCR, a mixture combining 60 forward primers for TCR Vbeta segments and 13 reverse primers for TCR Jbeta segments was used. The CDR3 region of rearranged TCR beta genes was amplified from genomic DNA by a multiplex PCR assay. The amplified TCR beta libraries were sequenced on the Illumina HiSeq System as 87-base-pair reads. On the study's bioinformatics: In a later analysis, about 80 million unique TCR beta chains were counted across the 500 to 850 repertoires, and about 10 million of these chains were shared by at least two donors. Raw reads were error-corrected and collapsed into unique sequences with a nearest-neighbor algorithm that merged closely related sequences to remove PCR and sequencing errors. V, D and J gene segments were assigned by aligning CDR3 sequences to IMGT reference sequences. Each retained sequence needed at least a six-nucleotide match to both a V gene segment and a J gene segment. Rearrangements were called productive when the CDR3 lacked stop codons and stayed in frame with V and J; all others were non-productive. Following IMGT convention, CDR3 was defined as the stretch from the second conserved V-encoded cysteine to the conserved J-encoded phenylalanine. The earlier analysis of 587 of the donors excluded any sequence lacking an unambiguous match to a single V gene segment. An earlier analysis of over 450 of the donors classified V segments as functional when productive rearrangements were above 56.7% and as segregating when the standard deviation between donors was above 5%. A statistical classification framework was developed to diagnose cytomegalovirus status using the catalog of TCR beta chain sequences. In a later analysis, TCR nucleotide sequences were compared against IMGT/GENE-DB human TR gene sequences so that V and J genes could be assigned. A later analysis assigned CDR3 sequences and most-parsimonious VDJ recombination scenarios with the TCRdist pipeline. A later analysis defined each TCR beta chain by its CDR3 amino acid sequence plus V-gene family, and excluded reads lacking a unique V-gene family. A later analysis removed roughly 590 highly shared, low-generation-probability nucleotide sequences to deal with suspected cross-contamination and a sequencing artifact. A later analysis calculated a clonal expansion index for each public chain from normalized within-repertoire ranks of inferred template counts. A later analysis computed generation probabilities with a VDJ recombination model fitted to out-of-frame rearrangements, and checked the results against IGoR. In a later analysis, TCR-TCR, TCR-HLA and TCR-CMV co-occurrence was scored with hypergeometric tests, and a repertoire-size bias correction was applied to TCR pairs. To estimate false discovery rates, a later analysis permuted the HLA or CMV assignments 20 times. In a later analysis, co-occurring TCRs were grouped using DBSCAN, and TCRdist sequence similarity was added for clustering within HLA-allele-positive subsets. Repertoires with fewer than 30,000 or more than 120,000 public chains were left out of co-occurrence clustering, as were a handful of repertoires with anomalous nucleotide sharing. Not all clones reach the TCRdb copy of this immuneACCESS table, which keeps in-frame sequences only. Checked studies attribute under half of the gap to unresolved V genes and leave the rest unexplained. Clonal size and the V and J genes are those of that table, whereas D and trimming came from the DNA. The sample table shows around 130,000 clones, and about 8.5% are seen once. Approximately 5% of the sample goes to the ten largest clones.

As concerns this clone: The specificity of this receptor is unknown. Base qualities are not recorded, but no much larger clone differs from it by a single base.

Rearrangement joined TRBV10-3 to TRBJ2-7, and TRBD1 matches 9 of the central bases. The receptor's source is a man aged 40-49 years in good health and CMV-seronegative. The sequencing input was PBMCs. The CDR3 region: CAISERITGTGSSYEQYF. Here is the DNA: TGTGCCATCAGTGAGCGGATCACCGGGACAGGGTCCTCCTACGAGCAGTACTTC.